Each of the 27 T cell receptor beta chains below was sequenced from the same sample in a study of OX40 agonist ivuxolimab in advanced cancers. Measured with immunoSEQ multiplex PCR; TCRdb has only the in-frame clones, and not every one. The sample has approximately 54,000 clones; under 95% are singletons. Sequencing was performed on CD4+ or CD8+ T cells sorted from blood, taken in a trial of the OX40 agonist ivuxolimab. These receptors originate from an adult with an advanced solid tumor such as melanoma, head and neck, liver or kidney cancer.

This clone is medium-sized (0.01 to 0.1%). As DNA, the CDR3 is TGTGCCAGCAGTGGTAGCGGGGAATATTTGGGCGGGGAGCTGTTTTTT. It specifies CASSGSGEYLGGELFF. The chain couples TRBV6-1 to TRBJ2-2; 8 bases line up with TRBD2. Looked up from germline, CDR1 is MNHNS and CDR2 is SASEGT. Losses at the gene ends were 4 bases for V and 7 bases for J; bases not matched to a gene: 11. The CDR3 consists of 16 residues.

The rearrangement joins TRBV9 to TRBJ1-1; 8 bases agree with TRBD1. The ends lost 3 bases at V and 4 bases at J; junction bases unmatched: 8. The CDR3 has 15 residues. Germline V gives CDR1 SGDLS, CDR2 YYNGEE. In nucleotides, the CDR3 is TGTGCCAGCAGCGGACCGACAGGGGCGGCCACTGAAGCTTTCTTT. This translates into CASSGPTGAATEAFF.

This chain uses TRBV27 with TRBJ2-7; no clear D. CDR3 length equals 13 residues. Per germline, CDR1 MNHEY and CDR2 SMNVEV (reference sequence). The germline V and J ends were trimmed by 7 bases and 3 bases, with 13 bases remaining between them. This chain's CDR3 is CASTPGLGYEQYF. DNA of the CDR3: TGTGCCAGCACCCCAGGTCTGGGCTACGAGCAGTACTTC.

Only one count was recorded for this clone. This sequence joins TRBV6-1 and TRBJ2-1, with unresolved D. The length of the CDR3 is 16 residues. The germline CDR1 and CDR2 sequences are MNHNS and SASEGT. V was trimmed by 4 bases and J by 0 bases, leaving 13 bases between them. The CDR3 nucleotides are TGTGCCAGCAGTGGGCGGCCGGGCCACTCCTACAATGAGCAGTTCTTC. Amino acid sequence: CASSGRPGHSYNEQFF.

J is TRBJ1-1 and V is TRBV7-9; no clear D. This CDR3 is 14 amino acids long. Germline lookup yields CDR1 SEHNR and CDR2 FQNEAQ (reference sequence). Trimming removed 5 bases at V and 1 base at J, with 11 bases between. The CDR3 nucleotides are TGTGCCAGCAGCCCCCAGACCGGGAACACTGAAGCTTTCTTT. This encodes CASSPQTGNTEAFF.

V and J are TRBV6-4 and TRBJ1-5; D ambiguous. The germline V gene encodes CDR1 MRHNA and CDR2 SNTAGT. V gave up 6 bases and J gave up 6 bases, with 12 bases separating them. There are 13 residues in the CDR3. The CDR3, as DNA: TGTGCCAGCAGAGCTACGGAAACTCAGCCCCAGCATTTT. This gives the protein CASRATETQPQHF.

The chain combines TRBV7-9 with TRBJ2-7, with 8 positions matching TRBD2. The CDR3 consists of 16 residues. Losses at the gene ends were 0 bases for V and 5 bases for J; bases not matched to a gene: 9. In germline, CDR1 is SEHNR, CDR2 FQNEAQ (reference sequence). As DNA, the CDR3 is TGTGCCAGCAGCTTAGCGGCCGGGAGGGCCACTAACGAGCAGTACTTC. Translating it yields CASSLAAGRATNEQYF.

As DNA, the CDR3 is TGTGCCAGCACCCCCCCTGGGGCCAACGTCCTGACTTTC. Amino acid sequence: CASTPPGANVLTF. The rearrangement links TRBV7-9 to TRBJ2-6; D is ambiguous. The CDR3 spans 13 residues. The V gene lost 7 bases and the J gene lost 2 bases, with 6 bases spanning the gap. CDR1 is SEHNR and CDR2 is FQNEAQ in the germline V gene (reference sequence).

The chain joins TRBV4-1 to TRBJ2-7; D is unresolved. The CDR3 sequence is 15 residues long. The V end lost 2 bases, the J end lost 4 bases, and 15 bases lay between the germline ends. Germline V lookup: CDR1 MGHRA, CDR2 YSYEKL. In nucleotides, the CDR3 is TGCGCCAGCAGCCAATCAATCTGGTTTGTGTACGAGCAGTACTTC. Protein sequence: CASSQSIWFVYEQYF.

The genes are TRBV7-9 and TRBJ1-1; no reliable D call. Germline V gene sequence: CDR1 SEHNR, CDR2 FQNEAQ (reference sequence). V lost 6 bases to trimming and J lost 6 bases, with 14 bases between them. The length of the CDR3 is 13 residues. The CDR3 sequence is CASRGSRVAEAFF. In DNA form, the CDR3 reads TGTGCCAGCAGGGGGAGTCGGGTGGCTGAAGCTTTCTTT.

In its sample, this clone was seen once. The rearrangement uses TRBV27 and TRBJ2-3; 12 positions agree with TRBD2. Per the germline V gene, CDR1 is MNHEY and CDR2 is SMNVEV (reference sequence). V trimming: 5 bases; J trimming: 4 bases; junction bases outside the gene matches: 4. CDR3 length: 15 amino acids. The CDR3 nucleotides are TGTGCCAGCAGTACCCTAGCGGGAGGGGCAGATACGCAGTATTTT. Translating it yields CASSTLAGGADTQYF.

V and J are TRBV6-6 and TRBJ2-5; D possibly matches TRBD1 or TRBD2 (6 bases each). The CDR3 covers 14 residues. Trimming stripped 0 bases from V and 5 bases from J, with 10 bases between. Germline CDR1 is MNHNY and CDR2 is SVGAGI (reference sequence). CDR3 protein: CASSYSGGQETQYF. In DNA, the CDR3 is TGTGCCAGCAGTTACTCTGGGGGGCAGGAGACCCAGTACTTC.

The chain carries TRBV15 and TRBJ1-4; perhaps TRBD1 as D (5 bases). Trimming cost V 5 bases and J 3 bases, with 13 bases left between them. This CDR3 spans 15 amino acids. CDR1 and CDR2 from the germline V gene are LNHNV and YYDKDF (reference sequence). The CDR3 nucleotides read TGTGCCACCAGCGTCGCTAGGGGTCCTAATGAAAAACTGTTTTTT. It yields the protein CATSVARGPNEKLFF.

The genes are TRBV2 and TRBJ2-3; 8 bases line up with TRBD2. Germline CDR1 reads SNHLY; CDR2 reads FYNNEI. V was clipped by 8 bases and J by 6 bases; unmatched bases: 16. The CDR3 spans 16 residues. The CDR3 DNA sequence: TGTGCCAGCCTCGGTGGTAGCGGGAAGCTCGTGGATACGCAGTATTTT. It translates to CASLGGSGKLVDTQYF. Combining the CDR3 with reference TRBV2 and TRBJ2-3 gives the whole variable domain EPEVTQTPSHQVTQMGQEVILRCVPISNHLYFYWYRQILGQKVEFLVSFYNNEISEKSEIFDDQFSVERPDGSNFTLKIRSTKLEDSAMYFCASLGGSGKLVDTQYFGPGTRLTVL.

A note on this clone: Other DNA variants within this sample encode the same CDR3. V is TRBV6-5 and J is TRBJ1-5, with TRBD1 identical over 7 bases. The germline V gene encodes CDR1 MNHEY and CDR2 SVGAGI. The CDR3 has 14 amino acids. The J segment lost 2 bases and the V segment lost 4 bases, leaving 2 bases of the junction unmatched. The CDR3 is CASSSGGGNQPQHF. The CDR3 DNA sequence: TGTGCCAGCAGTTCAGGGGGGGGCAATCAGCCCCAGCATTTT.

In its sample, this clone was seen a few times. The rearrangement uses TRBV4-3 and TRBJ2-1; no definite D call. The CDR3 spans 14 residues. Trimming cost V 1 base and J 2 bases, with 6 bases left between them. CDR1 and CDR2 (germline): LGHNA, YSLEER. CDR3 DNA: TGCGCCAGCAGCCAAGGGGGTACCTACAATGAGCAGTTCTTC. Amino acid sequence: CASSQGGTYNEQFF.

The V call is TRBV2, the J call TRBJ1-3; D possibly corresponds to TRBD1 (5 bases). V lost 3 bases to trimming and J lost 0 bases, with 12 bases between them. Looked up from germline, CDR1 is SNHLY and CDR2 is FYNNEI. The CDR3 loop spans 16 amino acids. CDR3 DNA sequence: TGTGCCAGCAGTGAGGGGGGTGGTGACTCTGGAAACACCATATATTTT. Protein product: CASSEGGGDSGNTIYF.

The gene calls are TRBV4-3 and TRBJ2-3, with 10 nucleotides matching TRBD2. V trimming: 3 bases; J trimming: 5 bases; junction bases outside the gene matches: 8. The CDR3 is 16 amino acids. CDR1 LGHNA and CDR2 YSLEER come from the germline V gene. The CDR3 DNA reads TGCGCCAGCAGCCAGCAGTTAGCGGGAGGCGAAGATACGCAGTATTTT. Translation: CASSQQLAGGEDTQYF.

This clone was observed once. The chain has TRBV13 and TRBJ2-1; 7 bases match TRBD2. Unmatched junction bases numbered 6, after V lost 6 bases and J lost 1 base. There are 15 residues in the CDR3. Germline CDR1 is PRHDT and CDR2 is FYEKMQ (reference sequence). The CDR3 DNA is TGTGCCAGCAGTTCTTTGGGACTATCCTACAATGAGCAGTTCTTC. Protein: CASSSLGLSYNEQFF.

The rearrangement uses TRBV5-6 and TRBJ1-4; 8 positions match TRBD1. The CDR3 totals 17 residues. Germline V CDR1 and CDR2: SGHDT, YYEEEE. V trimming: 2 bases; J trimming: 6 bases; junction bases outside the gene matches: 12. This CDR3 is CASSFGSSGTGYEKLFF. The CDR3 DNA follows: TGTGCCAGCAGCTTTGGATCGTCCGGGACAGGCTATGAAAAACTGTTTTTT. The full variable domain, with the rest looked up from reference TRBV5-6 and TRBJ1-4, is DAGVTQSPTHLIKTRGQQVTLRCSPKSGHDTVSWYQQALGQGPQFIFQYYEEEERQRGNFPDRFSGHQFPNYSSELNVNALLLGDSALYLCASSFGSSGTGYEKLFFGSGTQLSVL.

This chain connects TRBV4-3 to TRBJ2-1, with TRBD2 matching 8 bases. Germline V gene sequence: CDR1 LGHNA, CDR2 YSLEER. The length of the CDR3 is 16 residues. After removal of 4 bases from V and 2 bases from J, the junction contained 7 bases not matched to a gene. The CDR3 nucleotides read TGCGCCAGCAGCCCCAGCGGGAGACAACCCTACAATGAGCAGTTCTTC. Translated: CASSPSGRQPYNEQFF.

The chain combines TRBV9 with TRBJ2-3, with a possible D match to TRBD2 (7 bases). V lost 4 bases to trimming and J lost 0 bases, with 27 bases between them. The CDR3 is made up of 20 amino acids. Germline loops: CDR1 SGDLS, CDR2 YYNGEE. CDR3 protein: CASSPRGGTLYSGSTDTQYF. The CDR3 DNA reads as TGTGCCAGCAGCCCGAGAGGGGGAACATTATATAGCGGGAGCACAGATACGCAGTATTTT.

The chain is built from TRBV19 and TRBJ2-2, with D hard to call. V was trimmed by 3 bases and J by 3 bases, leaving 11 bases between them. Germline values: CDR1 LNHDA, CDR2 SQIVND (reference sequence). The CDR3 contains 15 residues. CDR3 sequence: CASSIWIVDTGELFF. The CDR3 DNA follows: TGTGCCAGTAGTATCTGGATAGTGGACACCGGGGAGCTGTTTTTT.

This chain links TRBV7-8 with TRBJ2-7, with TRBD2 as a possible D gene (5 bases). Germline V gives CDR1 SGHVS, CDR2 FQNEAQ. The length of the CDR3 is 14 residues. Deletions cut 1 base from V and 4 bases from J, with 11 bases between. The CDR3 loop is CASSLGGLGYEQYF. The CDR3 DNA reads as TGTGCCAGCAGCTTAGGAGGGCTTGGGTACGAGCAGTACTTC.

The chain employs TRBV4-3 and TRBJ1-1; 9 nucleotides agree with TRBD1. This CDR3 is 15 amino acids long. V shed 2 bases and J 4 bases; nucleotides not matched to a gene: 5. Germline lookup yields CDR1 LGHNA and CDR2 YSLEER. CDR3 nucleotide sequence: TGCGCCAGCAGCCAAATACAGGGGGCCGGCACTGAAGCTTTCTTT. Residues: CASSQIQGAGTEAFF.

The V and J genes are TRBV7-3 and TRBJ2-3; 8 nucleotides agree with TRBD2. The V and J ends lost 4 bases and 2 bases, in that order; junction bases with no gene match: 8. Per the germline V gene, CDR1 is SGHTA and CDR2 is FQGTGA. There are 16 residues in the CDR3. The CDR3 DNA is TGTGCCAGCAGCTGGGAAGGTAGCGGGGACACAGATACGCAGTATTTT. Residues: CASSWEGSGDTDTQYF.

This clone was seen once. This sequence joins TRBV7-9 and TRBJ2-7, with TRBD2 as a possible D gene (6 bases). V was clipped by 5 bases and J by 3 bases, with 11 bases between them. The CDR3 is 13 amino acids. Germline assignment: CDR1 SEHNR and CDR2 FQNEAQ (reference sequence). CDR3 nucleotides: TGTGCCAGCAGCACGGGGGACGGCTACGAGCAGTACTTC. The encoded protein is CASSTGDGYEQYF.